The 12 T cell receptor beta chains below were found in one sample sequenced in a study of T-cell reconstitution after alpha-beta-depleted transplantation in children. Researchers prepared the TCRbeta library using unique molecular identifiers, the study reports. MiXCR, run by TCRdb on the PCR reads, gives a single entry per CDR3 protein. The sample consists of 500,000 to 650,000 distinct CDR3 sequences, over 10% of them appearing once. The material sequenced was PBMCs, mostly from graft donor cells, taken 360 days after TCRalphabeta/CD19-depleted stem cell transplant. The receptors here all came from a male patient aged 5 to 17 who had a stem cell transplant for acute myeloid leukemia, so the T cells may come from the graft donor.

The chain recombines TRBV28 with TRBJ1-2; D ambiguous. Per the germline V gene, CDR1 is MDHEN and CDR2 is SYDVKM. The V gene lost 3 bases and the J gene lost 5 bases, with 1 base spanning the gap. There are 10 residues in the CDR3. The CDR3, as DNA: TGTGCCAGCAGTTTTTATGGCTACACCTTC. Translating it yields CASSFYGYTF.

This clonotype appeared many times. The J gene is TRBJ2-1, the V gene TRBV6-1; D is ambiguous. Trimming stripped 5 bases from V and 0 bases from J, with 8 bases between. Germline CDR1 and CDR2: MNHNS and SASEGT. The CDR3 covers 14 residues. The CDR3: CASSTASSYNEQFF. Here the CDR3 DNA reads TGTGCCAGCAGTACAGCGAGCTCCTACAATGAGCAGTTCTTC.

Many counts were recorded for this clonotype. The chain has TRBV29-1 and TRBJ2-1; the D gene could be TRBD1 or TRBD2 (6 bases each). The CDR3 runs to 15 residues. Trimming took off 0 bases at V and 4 bases at J, with 13 bases between the two ends. Looked up from germline, CDR1 is SQVTM and CDR2 is ANQGSEA. CDR3 sequence: CSVEDWRGLYNEQFF. DNA of the CDR3: TGCAGCGTTGAAGATTGGAGGGGGTTGTACAATGAGCAGTTCTTC.

This clonotype was counted a few times. The rearrangement links TRBV20-1 to TRBJ1-2; 11 bases align to TRBD1. Germline values: CDR1 DFQATT, CDR2 SNEGSKA (reference sequence). The CDR3 is made up of 14 amino acids. V shed 5 bases, J shed 4 bases, and the junction held 6 bases outside the gene matches. The CDR3 protein is CSALGTGGFYGYTF. The CDR3 DNA is TGCAGTGCTCTCGGGACAGGGGGGTTCTATGGCTACACCTTC.

The chain joins TRBV29-1 to TRBJ2-7; D possibly corresponds to TRBD2 (5 bases). The CDR3 runs 12 residues. The V gene's germline CDR1 is SQVTM and CDR2 ANQGSEA. V was trimmed by 6 bases and J by 3 bases, leaving 12 bases between them. Here the CDR3 reads CSVREGIYEQYF. CDR3 coding DNA: TGCAGCGTCCGAGAGGGTATCTACGAGCAGTACTTC.

This clonotype has only a few counts. The V call is TRBV6-5, the J call TRBJ2-2; D might be TRBD2 (6 bases). With 2 bases removed from V and 3 bases from J, the gap between germline ends came to 16 bases. Germline CDR1 MNHEY, CDR2 SVGAGI. The CDR3 contains 17 residues. The CDR3 DNA follows: TGTGCCAGCAGTTACCTCCTTGGGGGGTGGGACACCGGGGAGCTGTTTTTT. It translates to CASSYLLGGWDTGELFF.

The rearrangement uses TRBV5-1 and TRBJ2-2; TRBD1 might be the D (5 bases). Trimming left V 4 bases short and J 2 bases short, with 9 bases between. In germline, CDR1 is SGHRS, CDR2 YFSETQ. The CDR3 covers 14 residues. The CDR3 protein is CASSQTVNTGELFF. The CDR3, as DNA: TGCGCCAGCAGCCAGACAGTTAACACCGGGGAGCTGTTTTTT.

J is TRBJ2-1 and V is TRBV6-2 or TRBV6-3; 9 bases agree with TRBD2. Germline CDR1 reads MNHEY; CDR2 reads SVGEGT. CDR3 length: 15 residues. J lost 7 bases, V lost 7 bases, and 11 bases had no gene match. DNA of the CDR3: TGTGCCAGCATCCGGGAAGGACTAGCGCCAAATGAGCAGTTCTTC. Its protein is CASIREGLAPNEQFF.

The chain employs TRBV4-3 and TRBJ2-1; TRBD2 is a possible D gene (6 bases). The CDR3 runs to 17 residues. Germline V gene lookup returns CDR1 LGHNA and CDR2 YSLEER. V was clipped by 5 bases and J by 2 bases, with 19 bases between them. The CDR3 DNA is TGCGCCAGCAGCTACCGTCTGGGGGGAGAGACCTACAATGAGCAGTTCTTC. It yields the protein CASSYRLGGETYNEQFF.

The chain joins TRBV12-3 or TRBV12-4 to TRBJ2-2; 7 bases fit TRBD1. The CDR3 is 13 amino acids. Unmatched junction bases numbered 5, after V lost 6 bases and J lost 7 bases. The CDR3 loop reads CASRYTGVGELFF. The CDR3 DNA reads as TGTGCCAGCAGATATACAGGGGTCGGGGAGCTGTTTTTT.

CDR3 bases: TGTGCCATCAGTGACCCGGGACAGGGACCGACAGATACGCAGTATTTT. Translation gives CAISDPGQGPTDTQYF. This chain uses TRBV10-3 with TRBJ2-3, with TRBD1 identical over 9 bases. CDR3 length equals 16 residues. The J segment lost 3 bases and the V segment lost 3 bases, leaving 7 bases of the junction unmatched. CDR1 and CDR2 (germline): ENHRY, SYGVKD.

Only a few counts were recorded for this clonotype. The V and J genes are TRBV27 and TRBJ2-7; 9 bases are a match to TRBD1. V was pared by 5 bases and J by 5 bases, with 13 bases of the junction left unmatched. CDR3 length equals 16 residues. Germline CDR1 and CDR2: MNHEY and SMNVEV (reference sequence). The CDR3 protein is CASSVQGALGENEQYF. The CDR3 bases are TGTGCCAGCAGTGTACAGGGGGCATTAGGGGAGAACGAGCAGTACTTC.